This TCR beta chain was observed in a study of T cell changes during pregnancy in multiple sclerosis. Here immunoSEQ multiplex PCR was the method, and the copy in TCRdb shows in-frame clones only, minus some. The sample includes over 35,000 clones, approximately 92% seen only once; the top ten take 1% to 1.5%. Germline assignment: CDR1 SGHAT and CDR2 FQNNGV. This CDR3 region has 17 residues. With 1 base clipped from V and 4 bases from J, the junction kept 9 bases outside the gene matches. The rearrangement uses TRBV11-2 and TRBJ2-5; 10 positions match TRBD2. This TCR derives from a female donor with multiple sclerosis, enrolled in a pregnancy study. The sequenced sample consisted of peripheral blood. The CDR3 DNA sequence: TGTGCCAGCAGCTTAGTTGCTAGCGGGAGTAGGGGAGAGACCCAGTACTTC. Protein: CASSLVASGSRGETQYF.